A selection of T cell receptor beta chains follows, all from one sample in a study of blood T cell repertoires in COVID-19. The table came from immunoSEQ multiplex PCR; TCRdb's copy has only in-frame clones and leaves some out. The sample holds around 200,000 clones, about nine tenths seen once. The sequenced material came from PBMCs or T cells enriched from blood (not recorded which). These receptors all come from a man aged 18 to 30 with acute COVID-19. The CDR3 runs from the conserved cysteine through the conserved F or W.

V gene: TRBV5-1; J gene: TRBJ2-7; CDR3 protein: CASSTQGNEQYF
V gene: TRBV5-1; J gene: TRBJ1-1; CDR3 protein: CASSLEGKGQGEAFF
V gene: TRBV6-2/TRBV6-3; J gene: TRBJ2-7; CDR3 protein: CASSYGGYYEQYF
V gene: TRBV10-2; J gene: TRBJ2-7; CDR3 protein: CASTGQSSYEQYF
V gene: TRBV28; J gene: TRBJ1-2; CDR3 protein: CASSRRFQDGYTF
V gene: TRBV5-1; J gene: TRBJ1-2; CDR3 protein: CASSIQGGGDGYTF
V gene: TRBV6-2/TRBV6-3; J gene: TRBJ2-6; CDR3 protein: CASSNLAGGGSGANVLTF
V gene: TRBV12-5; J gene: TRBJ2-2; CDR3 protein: CASGSDSTNTGELFF
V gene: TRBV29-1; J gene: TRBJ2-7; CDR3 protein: CSVFSGRGYEQYF
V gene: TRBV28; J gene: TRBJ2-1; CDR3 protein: CASLMLGGGNEQFF
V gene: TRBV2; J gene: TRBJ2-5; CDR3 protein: CASIPTSGRSSWYF
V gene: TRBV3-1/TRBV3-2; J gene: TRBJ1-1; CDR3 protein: CASSLTPGQGNTEAFF
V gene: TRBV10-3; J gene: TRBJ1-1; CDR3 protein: CAITRDRGPRLNTEAFF
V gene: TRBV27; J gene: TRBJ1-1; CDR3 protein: CASRPTTGPNDEAFF
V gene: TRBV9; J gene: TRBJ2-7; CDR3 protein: CASSVEPSPAYEQYF
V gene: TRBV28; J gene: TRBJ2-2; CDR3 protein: CASSPGTSVTGELFF
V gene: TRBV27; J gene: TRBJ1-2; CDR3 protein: CASSLSSGGYGYTF
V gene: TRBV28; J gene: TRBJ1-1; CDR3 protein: CASLTQGATEAFF
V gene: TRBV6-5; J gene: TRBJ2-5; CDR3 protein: CASSYSASGSITQYF
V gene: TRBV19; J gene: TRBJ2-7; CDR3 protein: CASSKTGGSYEQYF
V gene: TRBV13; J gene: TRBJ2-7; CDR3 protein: CASSPRQVPYEQYF
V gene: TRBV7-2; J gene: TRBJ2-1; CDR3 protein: CASTWTSGSANEQFF
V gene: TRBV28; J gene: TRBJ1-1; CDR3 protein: CASYHRGLTEAFF
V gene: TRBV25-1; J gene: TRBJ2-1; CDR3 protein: CASSDPRTGTVSDEQFF
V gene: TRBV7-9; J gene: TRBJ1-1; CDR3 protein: CASSLSPGGLENTEAFF
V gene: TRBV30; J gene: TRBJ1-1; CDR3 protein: CAWSVGQANTEAFF
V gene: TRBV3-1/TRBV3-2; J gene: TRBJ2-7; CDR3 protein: CASSQVGSGSPYEQYF
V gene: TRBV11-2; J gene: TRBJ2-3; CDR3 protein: CASSPWARNTDTQYF
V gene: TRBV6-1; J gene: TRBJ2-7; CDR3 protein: CASSESVAGGDEQYF
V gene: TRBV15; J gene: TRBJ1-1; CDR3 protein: CATSRVRGTEAFF
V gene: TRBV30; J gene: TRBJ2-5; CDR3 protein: CAWITGGVETQYF
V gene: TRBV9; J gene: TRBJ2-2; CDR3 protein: CASSVEAGRGELFF
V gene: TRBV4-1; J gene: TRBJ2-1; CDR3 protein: CASSQDSSPPEQFF
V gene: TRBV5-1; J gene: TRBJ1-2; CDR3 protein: CASSLAEEVYGYTF
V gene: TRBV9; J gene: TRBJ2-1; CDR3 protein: CASSVQGAGNEQFF
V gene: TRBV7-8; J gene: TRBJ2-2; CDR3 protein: CASSFTSDHTGELFF
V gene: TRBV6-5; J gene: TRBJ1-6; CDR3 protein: CASSYSRAVHSPLHF
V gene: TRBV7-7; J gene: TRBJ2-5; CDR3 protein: CASSRGTAETQYF
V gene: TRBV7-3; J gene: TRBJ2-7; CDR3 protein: CASSLFSGQHSYEQYF
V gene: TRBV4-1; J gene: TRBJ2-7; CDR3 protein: CASSGAGGYEQYF
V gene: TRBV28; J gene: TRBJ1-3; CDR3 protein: CASGSLQAGNTIYF
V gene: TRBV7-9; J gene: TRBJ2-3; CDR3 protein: CASSSFYAQTGITDTQYF
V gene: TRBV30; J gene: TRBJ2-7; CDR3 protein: CAWTQGGEQYF
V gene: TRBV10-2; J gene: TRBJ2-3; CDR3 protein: CASRTSGTYTDTQYF
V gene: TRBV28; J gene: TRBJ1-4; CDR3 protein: CASRGGEKLFF
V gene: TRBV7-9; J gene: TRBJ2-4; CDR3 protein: CASSPDRGVNIQYF
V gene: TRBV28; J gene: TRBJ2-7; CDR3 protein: CATGTGSYEQYF
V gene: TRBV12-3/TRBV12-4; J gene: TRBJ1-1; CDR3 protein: CASSRGENTEAFF
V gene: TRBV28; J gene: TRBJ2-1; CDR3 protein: CASRKLLSGSTHNEQFF
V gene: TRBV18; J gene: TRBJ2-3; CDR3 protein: CASSPPYTDTQYF
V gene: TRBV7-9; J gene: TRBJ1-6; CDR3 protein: CASTYLGGGNSPLHF